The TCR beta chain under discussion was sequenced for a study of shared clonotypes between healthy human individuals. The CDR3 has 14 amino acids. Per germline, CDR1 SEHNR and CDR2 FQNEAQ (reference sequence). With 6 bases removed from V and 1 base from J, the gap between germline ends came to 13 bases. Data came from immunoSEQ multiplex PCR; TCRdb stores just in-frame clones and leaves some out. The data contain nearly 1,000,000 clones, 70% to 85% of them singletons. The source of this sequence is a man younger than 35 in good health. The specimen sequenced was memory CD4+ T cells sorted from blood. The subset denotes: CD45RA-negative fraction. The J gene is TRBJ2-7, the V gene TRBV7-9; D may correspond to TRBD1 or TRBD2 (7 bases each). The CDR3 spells CASRPQGGSYEQYF. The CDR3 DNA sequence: TGTGCCAGCAGGCCCCAGGGGGGGTCCTACGAGCAGTACTTC.